Included here is one T cell receptor (beta chain) sequence, with context. As yet, its antigen is unknown. This specimen belongs to a study of cytomegalovirus exposure and HLA in healthy donors. Study background: Across 300 to 400 genotyped donors, just over 80% landed in the Caucasian-associated ancestry cluster.

CDR1 is SGHAT, CDR2 FQNNGV, per germline. The CDR3 is 14 residues long. V lost 4 bases to trimming and J lost 2 bases; unmatched junction nucleotides: 4. The study's findings and limits: High sensitivity and specificity were reportedly achieved when the classifier diagnosed cytomegalovirus status. It was only CMV serostatus that was available as immune exposure information.

The PCR ran on 60 Vbeta and 13 Jbeta primers. Method: immunoSEQ multiplex PCR; TCRdb's copy keeps in-frame clones and lacks some. The table shows about 130,000 clones, with 65% to 80% occurring only once. This receptor was identified in a man in his forties in good health and CMV-seronegative. The material sequenced was PBMCs. This chain uses TRBV11-2 with TRBJ1-2, with 7 bases that match TRBD1. The CDR3 bases are TGTGCCAGCAGCTCCTTACAGGGGAACTATGGCTACACCTTC. It specifies CASSSLQGNYGYTF.